This T cell receptor (beta chain) was sequenced in a study of lymphopenia after photon versus proton radiotherapy. Sequencing used immunoSEQ multiplex PCR; TCRdb keeps in-frame clones, though not all of them. The sample includes approximately 150,000 clones, 75% to 90% seen only once; the top ten take about 4.7%. The CDR3 extends over 14 amino acids. The germline V gene has CDR1 SGHDT and CDR2 YYEEEE. Unmatched junction bases numbered 12, after V lost 4 bases and J lost 14 bases. The study's findings and limits: Better survival with proton therapy was suggested as possible, not demonstrated. Photon-treated patients lost naive T cells and TCR diversity; proton-treated stayed stable. In patients who died, overall survival fell as post-nadir TCR diversity dropped more. Oligoclonal CD8+ Temra expansion after nadir drove photon patients' diversity drop.

Comments on this clone: Its matching antigen is unknown.

The chain joins TRBV5-6 to TRBJ1-4; 9 bases map to TRBD1. Sequences were derived from peripheral blood, sampled from a patient treated with photon-based radiotherapy. The sequence derives from a man aged 50-60 years with gastric cancer. The CDR3 protein is CASSHRGPFADLFF. The CDR3 nucleotides read TGTGCCAGCAGCCACAGGGGGCCCTTCGCTGATCTGTTTTTT.